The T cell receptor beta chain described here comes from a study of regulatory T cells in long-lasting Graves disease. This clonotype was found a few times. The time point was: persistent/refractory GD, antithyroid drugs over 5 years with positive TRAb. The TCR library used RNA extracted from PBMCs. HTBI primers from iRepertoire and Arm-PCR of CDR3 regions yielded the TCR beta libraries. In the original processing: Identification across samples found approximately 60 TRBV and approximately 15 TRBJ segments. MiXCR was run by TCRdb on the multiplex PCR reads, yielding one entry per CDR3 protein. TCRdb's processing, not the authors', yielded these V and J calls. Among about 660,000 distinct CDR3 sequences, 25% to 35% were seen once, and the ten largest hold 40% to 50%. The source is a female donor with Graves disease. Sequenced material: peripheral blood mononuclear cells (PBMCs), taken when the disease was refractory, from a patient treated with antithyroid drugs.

The CDR3: CASSRGFGGETQYF. The CDR3 nucleotides read TGTGCCAGCAGTAGGGGGTTCGGGGGTGAGACCCAGTACTTC. The chain links TRBV6-1 to TRBJ2-5, with D tentatively TRBD1 or TRBD2 (6 bases each). The germline CDR1 and CDR2 sequences are MNHNS and SASEGT. The CDR3 runs to 14 residues. V lost 5 bases and J 5 bases, leaving 15 bases between the germline ends.